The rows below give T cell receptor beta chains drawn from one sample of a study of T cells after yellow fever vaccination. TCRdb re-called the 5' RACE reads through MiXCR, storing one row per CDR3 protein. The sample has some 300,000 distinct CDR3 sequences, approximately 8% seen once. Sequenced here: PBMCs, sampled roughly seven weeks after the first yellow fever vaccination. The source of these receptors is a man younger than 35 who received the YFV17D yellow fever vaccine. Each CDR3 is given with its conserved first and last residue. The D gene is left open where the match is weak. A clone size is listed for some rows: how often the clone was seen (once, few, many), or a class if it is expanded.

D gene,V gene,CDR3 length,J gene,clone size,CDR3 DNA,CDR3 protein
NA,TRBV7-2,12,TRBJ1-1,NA,TGTGCCAGCATAGGACCGAACACTGAAGCTTTCTTT,CASIGPNTEAFF
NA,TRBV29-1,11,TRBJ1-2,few,TGCAGCGTTGAGTGGCAGTATGGCTACACCTTC,CSVEWQYGYTF
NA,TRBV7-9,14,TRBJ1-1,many,TGTGCCAGCAGCTCACAGGGAGGGAACACTGAAGCTTTCTTT,CASSSQGGNTEAFF
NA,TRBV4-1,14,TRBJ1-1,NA,TGCGCCAGCAAGGTCCCTCGCGTGGGCACTGAAGCTTTCTTT,CASKVPRVGTEAFF
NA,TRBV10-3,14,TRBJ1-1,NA,TGTGCCACCGCCGGGTCGGATCGTGGCACTGAAGCTTTCTTT,CATAGSDRGTEAFF
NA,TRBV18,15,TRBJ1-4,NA,TGTGCCAGCTCACCAGGTTGGGGAAGTGGTGAAAAACTGTTTTTT,CASSPGWGSGEKLFF
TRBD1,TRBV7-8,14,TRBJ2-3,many,TGTGCCAGCACGGGACAGCCTAGGAGGGATACGCAGTATTTT,CASTGQPRRDTQYF
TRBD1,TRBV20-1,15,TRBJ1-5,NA,TGCAGTGCTACCGCGGGACAGGTTGGCAATCAGCCCCAGCATTTT,CSATAGQVGNQPQHF
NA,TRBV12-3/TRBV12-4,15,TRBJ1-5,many,TGTGCCAGCAGCTGGGGGCAGCCGGCCAATCAGCCCCAGCATTTT,CASSWGQPANQPQHF
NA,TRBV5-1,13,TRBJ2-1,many,TGCGCCAGCAGCGTTGGAGTAGACAATGAGCAGTTCTTC,CASSVGVDNEQFF
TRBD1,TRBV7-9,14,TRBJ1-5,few,TGTGCCAGCAGCCCAGGGGGCATGGGTCAGCCCCAGCATTTT,CASSPGGMGQPQHF